Presented here are 21 T cell receptor beta chains from one specimen sequenced in a study of Ad26.COV2.S vaccination and SARS-CoV-2 variants (dated by TCRdb to the early 2020s). Library preparation employed the immunoSEQ multiplex PCR assay. TCRdb mirrors the immuneACCESS table, restricted to in-frame sequences. Some clones are absent from its copies; in checked studies, under half trace to an unresolved V gene, and the reason for the others is unknown. The sample profile shows 330,000 or so clones; 90% of them were found once. The ten largest clones capture 5.5% of the sample. Interpreted using the paper, the treatment or condition label stands for: 15 to 20 received Ad26.COV2.S at low or high dose, single or two shots; about 5 received placebo; per-sample allocation not given. For vaccine and placebo recipients, repertoires were sequenced using samples collected on day 63 after the first injection.

The source material was peripheral blood, sampled in a trial of Ad26.COV2.S vaccine versus placebo. The receptor source for this set is a person aged 18-60 years who received the Ad26.COV2.S COVID-19 vaccine or a placebo.

The chain is built from TRBV7-3 and TRBJ2-1; D may be TRBD2 (6 bases). The CDR3 spans 13 residues. The ends were cut back, 5 bases at V and 10 bases at J, with 15 bases in the middle. Looked up from germline, CDR1 is SGHTA and CDR2 is FQGTGA. CDR3 in DNA: TGTGCCAGCAGCACACCCAGCCGGGGGGAGCAGTTCTTC. It yields the protein CASSTPSRGEQFF.

The genes are TRBV28 and TRBJ2-7; 9 nucleotides align to TRBD2. The V and J ends lost 2 bases and 1 base, in that order; junction bases with no gene match: 3. CDR3 length: 15 amino acids. The germline V gene has CDR1 MDHEN and CDR2 SYDVKM. CDR3 amino acids: CASSLVAGGSYEQYV. The CDR3 bases are TGTGCCAGCAGTTTAGTGGCGGGAGGGTCCTACGAGCAGTACGTC.

Written as DNA, the CDR3 is TGTGCCAGCAGCGCTAGACAGGGACCGACTGAAGCTTTCTTT. This sequence encodes CASSARQGPTEAFF. The rearrangement uses TRBV5-4 and TRBJ1-1, with 7 positions matching TRBD1. The CDR3 is 14 amino acids. The trim removed 4 bases at V and 5 bases at J, leaving 8 bases unmatched. Germline V gene lookup returns CDR1 SGHNT and CDR2 YYREEE (reference sequence). Using reference TRBV5-4 and TRBJ1-1 for the parts outside the CDR3, the full variable domain is ETGVTQSPTHLIKTRGQQVTLRCSSQSGHNTVSWYQQALGQGPQFIFQYYREEENGRGNFPPRFSGLQFPNYSSELNVNALELDDSALYLCASSARQGPTEAFFGQGTRLTVV.

The gene calls are TRBV9 and TRBJ2-3, with 11 bases identical to TRBD2. V lost 3 bases, J lost 5 bases, and 8 bases stayed unmatched. CDR1 is SGDLS and CDR2 is YYNGEE in the germline V gene. The CDR3 length is 16 residues. The CDR3 nucleotides read TGTGCCAGCAGCGCCCAACTAGCGGGAGTGGAAGATACGCAGTATTTT. As protein: CASSAQLAGVEDTQYF.

Comments on this clone: This specimen includes other DNA sequences encoding the same CDR3. The chain recombines TRBV20-1 with TRBJ2-1, with D unresolved. The CDR3 runs to 10 residues. Germline CDR1 DFQATT, CDR2 SNEGSKA (reference sequence). V was clipped by 1 base and J by 7 bases, with 2 bases between them. The CDR3 loop is CSARVNEQFF. The DNA for the CDR3 is TGCAGTGCTAGAGTTAATGAGCAGTTCTTC.

The chain joins TRBV5-6 to TRBJ2-5; D is uncertain. Germline-derived CDR1 and CDR2 are SGHDT and YYEEEE. The CDR3 contains 16 residues. Trimming cost V 4 bases and J 4 bases, with 20 bases left between them. Here the CDR3 reads CASSLGWLGPGETQYF. Here the CDR3 DNA reads TGTGCCAGCAGCCTGGGCTGGTTGGGCCCAGGAGAGACCCAGTACTTC.

This sequence joins TRBV12-3 or TRBV12-4 and TRBJ2-5; D gene ambiguous. The CDR3 is 11 residues long. V was clipped by 5 bases and J by 2 bases, with 3 bases between them. CDR3 DNA sequence: TGTGCCAGCAGTCCTCAAGAGACCCAGTACTTC. It yields the protein CASSPQETQYF.

CDR3 sequence reads: CASSYGGAGGEQYV. The CDR3, as DNA: TGTGCCAGCAGTTACGGGGGAGCGGGAGGCGAGCAGTACGTC. The chain recombines TRBV6-6 with TRBJ2-7, with 9 bases that match TRBD2. With 2 bases clipped from V and 6 bases from J, the junction kept 5 bases outside the gene matches. The length of the CDR3 is 14 residues. Germline V gives CDR1 MNHNY, CDR2 SVGAGI (reference sequence).

The chain is built from TRBV9 and TRBJ2-5, with D uncertain. CDR3 length: 15 amino acids. Looked up from germline, CDR1 is SGDLS and CDR2 is YYNGEE. V was trimmed by 1 base and J by 4 bases, leaving 14 bases between them. The CDR3 nucleotides read TGTGCCAGCAGCGTATGGGTGGATGAGTCAGAGACCCAGTACTTC. Protein sequence: CASSVWVDESETQYF.

The rearrangement links TRBV19 to TRBJ2-7; D is possibly TRBD2 (5 bases). The germline gives CDR1 LNHDA, CDR2 SQIVND (reference sequence). Trimming took 2 bases from V and 6 from J, leaving 14 bases between them. This CDR3 spans 14 amino acids. The CDR3: CASSISRDLTEQYF. DNA for the CDR3: TGTGCCAGTAGTATATCCCGGGATCTGACCGAGCAGTACTTC.

The count of this clone is one. V and J are TRBV6-2 or TRBV6-3 and TRBJ1-2; D gene unclear. V was clipped by 5 bases and J by 8 bases, with 12 bases between them. This CDR3 region has 12 residues. The V gene's germline CDR1 is MNHEY and CDR2 SVGEGT. CDR3 sequence: CASSQTGWGYTF. CDR3 DNA: TGTGCCAGCAGTCAGACGGGATGGGGCTACACCTTC.

J is TRBJ2-7 and V is TRBV7-2; D is perhaps TRBD1 (5 bases). The V gene lost 7 bases and the J gene lost 3 bases, with 16 bases spanning the gap. The CDR3 runs to 14 residues. Germline CDR1 reads SGHTA; CDR2 reads FQGNSA. CDR3 nucleotides: TGTGCCAGCACCGAAGCGCCAGGGTACTACGAGCAGTACTTC. Its protein is CASTEAPGYYEQYF.

The chain is built from TRBV29-1 and TRBJ1-1; D might be TRBD1 (6 bases). Trimming pared 4 bases from V and 1 base from J, leaving 13 bases between. This CDR3 has 14 amino acids. Germline V gene sequence: CDR1 SQVTM, CDR2 ANQGSEA. The CDR3 coding sequence is TGCAGCGTTGTAGGGGGTACCGCGAACACTGAAGCTTTCTTT. This translates into CSVVGGTANTEAFF.

Of note for this clone: Other DNA sequences in this specimen translate into the identical CDR3. This chain joins TRBV18 and TRBJ1-4, with 9 bases fitting TRBD1. Germline V gene data show CDR1 as KGHSH and CDR2 as LQKENI. This CDR3 is built from 14 residues. V shed 3 bases and J 5 bases; nucleotides not matched to a gene: 1. The DNA for the CDR3 is TGTGCCAGCTCACCGGGACAGGGAAATGAAAAACTGTTTTTT. Protein: CASSPGQGNEKLFF.

The CDR3 region has the DNA TGTGCCAGCAGCTTAGAGGGGGGGGCCGGTTCACCCCTCCACTTT. Translated, it gives CASSLEGGAGSPLHF. The chain is built from TRBV11-2 and TRBJ1-6, with D perhaps TRBD1 (6 bases). The CDR3 covers 15 residues. V gave up 0 bases and J gave up 9 bases, with 12 bases separating them. The germline V gene has CDR1 SGHAT and CDR2 FQNNGV. Full variable domain (outside the CDR3, taken from reference TRBV11-2 and TRBJ1-6): EAGVAQSPRYKIIEKRQSVAFWCNPISGHATLYWYQQILGQGPKLLIQFQNNGVVDDSQLPKDRFSAERLKGVDSTLKIQPAKLEDSAVYLCASSLEGGAGSPLHFGNGTRLTVT.

V is TRBV10-3 and J is TRBJ1-1, with D possibly matching TRBD1 (5 bases). This CDR3 spans 14 amino acids. Germline assignment: CDR1 ENHRY and CDR2 SYGVKD. The V end lost 7 bases, the J end lost 1 base, and 13 bases lay between the germline ends. CDR3 amino acids: CAITGTGPNTEAFF. CDR3 sequence (DNA): TGTGCCATCACCGGGACGGGACCGAACACTGAAGCTTTCTTT.

The chain uses TRBV5-1 and TRBJ2-3, with 9 bases identical to TRBD2. Per the germline V gene, CDR1 is SGHRS and CDR2 is YFSETQ. The CDR3 length is 17 residues. The junction had 13 bases not matched to a gene; V was cut back by 4 bases and J by 4 bases. CDR3 sequence (DNA): TGCGCCAGCAGCGTGGTGTACGGCGGGGGGGCCCCAGATACGCAGTATTTT. Translated, it gives CASSVVYGGGAPDTQYF.

This clone was recorded once. The V gene is TRBV6-5, the J gene TRBJ2-1, with D possibly matching TRBD2 (5 bases). The CDR3 length is 13 residues. V lost 10 bases to trimming and J lost 6 bases, with 16 bases between them. Germline assignment: CDR1 MNHEY and CDR2 SVGAGI. As DNA, the CDR3 is TGTGCCACTTGCGGGCAGATGAGCAATGAGCAGTTCTTC. This sequence encodes CATCGQMSNEQFF.

The chain uses TRBV5-6 and TRBJ1-4; tentative D call: TRBD1 (5 bases). The CDR3 runs 15 residues. From germline, CDR1 is SGHDT and CDR2 YYEEEE. V shed 1 base and J shed 7 bases, with 14 bases lying between them. The CDR3 coding sequence is TGTGCCAGCAGCTTGTTGACAGACGCGGGTGAAAAACTGTTTTTT. Translation gives CASSLLTDAGEKLFF.

The chain recombines TRBV2 with TRBJ2-7; possibly TRBD2 for D (6 bases). Between the trimmed V and J ends, which lost 7 bases and 4 bases, there was a span of 20 bases. The CDR3 is 15 amino acids. The V gene's germline CDR1 is SNHLY and CDR2 FYNNEI. In DNA, the CDR3 is TGTGCCAGCAAACGGGGACTCGAGGCCGGGTACGAGCAGTACTTC. The encoded protein is CASKRGLEAGYEQYF.

The rearrangement joins TRBV2 to TRBJ2-7; a possible D gene is TRBD2 (7 bases). This CDR3 has 12 amino acids. The germline V and J ends were trimmed by 7 bases and 5 bases, with 12 bases remaining between them. Germline-derived CDR1 and CDR2 are SNHLY and FYNNEI. CDR3 sequence reads: CASKGEGDEQYF. The CDR3 DNA reads TGTGCCAGCAAAGGGGAGGGGGACGAGCAGTACTTC.